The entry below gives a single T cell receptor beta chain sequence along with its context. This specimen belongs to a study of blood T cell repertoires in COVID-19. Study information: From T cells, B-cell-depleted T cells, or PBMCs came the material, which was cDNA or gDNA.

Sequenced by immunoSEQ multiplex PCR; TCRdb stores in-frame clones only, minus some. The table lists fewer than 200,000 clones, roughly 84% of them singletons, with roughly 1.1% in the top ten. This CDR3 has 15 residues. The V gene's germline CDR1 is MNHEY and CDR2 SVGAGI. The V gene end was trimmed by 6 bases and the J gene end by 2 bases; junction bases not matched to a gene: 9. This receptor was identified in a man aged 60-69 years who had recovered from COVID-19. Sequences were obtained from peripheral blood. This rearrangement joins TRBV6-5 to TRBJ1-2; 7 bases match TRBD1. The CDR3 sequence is CASSQTGSENYGYTF. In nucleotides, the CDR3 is TGTGCCAGCAGCCAGACAGGGAGTGAGAACTATGGCTACACCTTC.